The rows below give T cell receptor beta chains drawn from one sample of a study of T cells expressing NK-cell markers. TCRdb re-called the 5' RACE reads and gives one entry per CDR3 protein, without DNA. This listing includes approximately 420,000 distinct CDR3 sequences. The sequencing input was blood T cells: a sorted CD56 or NKG2C T cell subset, CD4+ or CD8+ T cells, or bulk PBMC T cells (not recorded which). The receptor source for this set is a woman aged 45-65 years in good health. Each CDR3 is given with its conserved first and last residue. Each record gives: V gene, J gene, CDR3 protein.

v_gene: TRBV20-1; j_gene: TRBJ2-7; CDR3aa: CSASGPWERQSSYEQYF
v_gene: TRBV19; j_gene: TRBJ1-4; CDR3aa: CASIAAHGGRGEKLFF
v_gene: TRBV7-9; j_gene: TRBJ2-3; CDR3aa: CASSPEVRGNTDTQYF
v_gene: TRBV5-1; j_gene: TRBJ2-1; CDR3aa: CASSLSGTSRHTEQFF
v_gene: TRBV5-5; j_gene: TRBJ2-7; CDR3aa: CASSLVPSTYEQYF
v_gene: TRBV3-1; j_gene: TRBJ2-1; CDR3aa: CASSQGKRLAGAGNEQFF
v_gene: TRBV6-5; j_gene: TRBJ1-1; CDR3aa: CASSYLKSRTEAFF
v_gene: TRBV5-1; j_gene: TRBJ2-7; CDR3aa: CASGPGSYLDEQYF
v_gene: TRBV20-1; j_gene: TRBJ2-1; CDR3aa: CSARVEGLAPNEQFF
v_gene: TRBV29-1; j_gene: TRBJ1-1; CDR3aa: CSVLGGPSTEAFF
v_gene: TRBV20-1; j_gene: TRBJ2-7; CDR3aa: CSARGISGTSGSWYPPYEQYF
v_gene: TRBV7-6; j_gene: TRBJ1-3; CDR3aa: CASSLDQGALGNTIYF
v_gene: TRBV5-1; j_gene: TRBJ2-2; CDR3aa: CASSLDQGLFGELFF
v_gene: TRBV27; j_gene: TRBJ2-2; CDR3aa: CASSLPGLTGELFF
v_gene: TRBV4-1; j_gene: TRBJ1-4; CDR3aa: CASSQVRTGDEKLFF
v_gene: TRBV27; j_gene: TRBJ2-7; CDR3aa: CASSRTQSYEQYF
v_gene: TRBV6-1; j_gene: TRBJ1-5; CDR3aa: CASSGLGWQPQHF
v_gene: TRBV27; j_gene: TRBJ2-7; CDR3aa: CASSLLGHTDDEQYF
v_gene: TRBV2; j_gene: TRBJ2-1; CDR3aa: CASSDSITGLSSYNEQFF
v_gene: TRBV5-1; j_gene: TRBJ1-1; CDR3aa: CASSGGVGTEAFF
v_gene: TRBV9; j_gene: TRBJ2-7; CDR3aa: CASSVEGGGDEQYF
v_gene: TRBV20-1; j_gene: TRBJ2-1; CDR3aa: CSGRFNNEQFF
v_gene: TRBV4-1; j_gene: TRBJ2-2; CDR3aa: CASSQWGGSAGELFF
v_gene: TRBV7-9; j_gene: TRBJ2-2; CDR3aa: CASSSVGTSGTGELFF
v_gene: TRBV29-1; j_gene: TRBJ2-5; CDR3aa: CSVKTSGRAVETQYF
v_gene: TRBV7-8; j_gene: TRBJ2-7; CDR3aa: CASSLRRGRGYEQYF
v_gene: TRBV11-2; j_gene: TRBJ2-5; CDR3aa: CASSLGRTGRSQYF
v_gene: TRBV5-6; j_gene: TRBJ2-5; CDR3aa: CASSLEGRTMRETQYF
v_gene: TRBV12-3/TRBV12-4; j_gene: TRBJ1-3; CDR3aa: CASRRGFLSGNTIYF
v_gene: TRBV5-1; j_gene: TRBJ2-7; CDR3aa: CASKMDTAYEQYF
v_gene: TRBV12-3/TRBV12-4; j_gene: TRBJ2-1; CDR3aa: CASSSPDRLEQFF
v_gene: TRBV2; j_gene: TRBJ2-5; CDR3aa: CASSGGPRAWRQETQYF
v_gene: TRBV20-1; j_gene: TRBJ1-2; CDR3aa: CSASSGNYGYTF
v_gene: TRBV11-2; j_gene: TRBJ1-5; CDR3aa: CASSFQRNQPQHF
v_gene: TRBV12-3/TRBV12-4; j_gene: TRBJ2-7; CDR3aa: CASKGPRTYEQYF
v_gene: TRBV5-1; j_gene: TRBJ2-7; CDR3aa: CASSMIAGASYEQYF
v_gene: TRBV21-1; j_gene: TRBJ2-1; CDR3aa: CASSRPGCNEQFF
v_gene: TRBV6-5; j_gene: TRBJ2-1; CDR3aa: CASSYSGTRSLEEQFF
v_gene: TRBV7-8; j_gene: TRBJ2-2; CDR3aa: CASRYEPGELFF
v_gene: TRBV24-1; j_gene: TRBJ2-2; CDR3aa: CATSQTGSTGELFF
v_gene: TRBV5-1; j_gene: TRBJ1-1; CDR3aa: CASRPGQPRAMNTEAFF
v_gene: TRBV2; j_gene: TRBJ1-2; CDR3aa: CASSETGSTTGYTF
v_gene: TRBV20-1; j_gene: TRBJ2-1; CDR3aa: CSAEPIISLYNEQFF
v_gene: TRBV5-6; j_gene: TRBJ1-5; CDR3aa: CASSLEGDRDQPQHF
v_gene: TRBV29-1; j_gene: TRBJ1-1; CDR3aa: CSVEVSGKDTEAFF
v_gene: TRBV5-1; j_gene: TRBJ2-3; CDR3aa: CASSLVVAGSTDTQYF
v_gene: TRBV11-2; j_gene: TRBJ2-1; CDR3aa: CASSVQRVGNEQFF